One sample yielded the 28 T cell receptor beta chains listed below, sequenced in a study of T cell repertoires in cytomegalovirus infection. MiXCR was run by TCRdb on the reads, yielding one entry per CDR3 protein. The sample records 250,000 to 300,000 distinct CDR3 sequences, roughly 13% being singletons. The sequenced sample was PBMCs. These receptors were obtained from a human donor in good health (CMV status not recorded). Some clones in this sample may be carry-over from other donors' samples.

In regard to this clonotype: This may come from a read error, since a much larger clone is one base off. This chain uses TRBV7-2 with TRBJ2-7; D may be TRBD1 or TRBD2 (6 bases each). The V gene's germline CDR1 is SGHTA and CDR2 FQGNSA. Trimming took 1 base from V and 6 from J, leaving 16 bases between them. The CDR3 runs to 15 residues. CDR3: CASSLEVSGAGEQYF. CDR3 coding DNA: TGTGCCAGCAGCTTAGAGGTATCGGGGGCGGGCGAGCAGTACTTC.

The V call is TRBV3-1, the J call TRBJ1-1; 8 bases are a match to TRBD1. The germline V gene has CDR1 LGHDT and CDR2 YNNKEL (reference sequence). The CDR3 length is 14 residues. V lost 7 bases and J lost 6; bases outside the gene matches: 10. CDR3 nucleotide sequence: TGTGCCAGCACCCCCCTCACAGGGGGTTCTGAAGCTTTCTTT. It yields the protein CASTPLTGGSEAFF.

This clonotype was found many times. The chain links TRBV6-4 to TRBJ2-1; tentatively, D is TRBD1 (6 bases). Trimming removed 5 bases at V and 10 bases at J, with 21 bases between. Germline CDR1 reads MRHNA; CDR2 reads SNTAGT. The CDR3 covers 15 residues. CDR3 sequence reads: CASSPGTSGPEEQFF. CDR3 bases: TGTGCCAGCAGTCCCGGGACATCGGGTCCCGAAGAGCAGTTCTTC.

This clonotype was observed at least ten times. The CDR3 spells CASSLERPYEQYF. The CDR3 DNA sequence: TGTGCCAGCAGCTTAGAGCGACCATACGAGCAGTACTTC. This chain joins TRBV7-8 and TRBJ2-7; D is uncertain. This CDR3 is built from 13 residues. Germline V gene sequence: CDR1 SGHVS, CDR2 FQNEAQ. V was pared by 1 base and J by 4 bases, with 8 bases between.

This clonotype occurred a few times. CDR3 sequence reads: CASSQVPGQGDGYTF. Here the CDR3 DNA reads TGTGCCAGCAGTCAAGTCCCGGGACAGGGGGATGGCTACACCTTC. The chain uses TRBV2 and TRBJ1-2; 11 nucleotides line up with TRBD1. CDR3 length: 15 amino acids. The trim removed 5 bases at V and 6 bases at J, leaving 8 bases unmatched. Germline values: CDR1 SNHLY, CDR2 FYNNEI.

The V call is TRBV28, the J call TRBJ1-3, with D tentatively TRBD1 (6 bases). This CDR3 region has 14 residues. CDR1 and CDR2 (germline): MDHEN, SYDVKM. The V and J ends lost 8 bases and 4 bases respectively, with 15 bases between them. The CDR3 nucleotides are TGTGCCAGCTGTGCATGGGGGACAGGAAACACCATATATTTT. Protein: CASCAWGTGNTIYF. Based on the CDR3 plus reference TRBV28 and TRBJ1-3, the full variable domain is DVKVTQSSRYLVKRTGEKVFLECVQDMDHENMFWYRQDPGLGLRLIYFSYDVKMKEKGDIPEGYSVSREKKERFSLILESASTNQTSMYLCASCAWGTGNTIYFGEGSWLTVV.

This clonotype has just one count. V gene TRBV12-3 or TRBV12-4 combines with J gene TRBJ1-1; maybe TRBD1 (5 bases). The CDR3 has 14 amino acids. Trimming shortened V by 5 bases and J by 4 bases, and 14 bases separated the two germline ends. DNA of the CDR3: TGTGCCAGCAGTACTCAGGGCTTCGCCACTGAAGCTTTCTTT. This translates into CASSTQGFATEAFF.

This clonotype was counted many times. The chain links TRBV10-3 to TRBJ1-1; D call uncertain. This CDR3 contains 15 residues. Germline V gene sequence: CDR1 ENHRY, CDR2 SYGVKD. The V end lost 0 bases, the J end lost 5 bases, and 13 bases lay between the germline ends. Here the CDR3 reads CAISESETVTTEAFF. CDR3 bases: TGTGCCATCAGTGAGTCAGAGACGGTGACTACTGAAGCTTTCTTT.

This clonotype occurred a few times. CDR3 nucleotide sequence: TGTGCCTCCGAGGGACAGGGGTCCTACGAGCAGTACTTC. Residues: CASEGQGSYEQYF. J is TRBJ2-7 and V is TRBV25-1, with 10 nucleotides matching TRBD1. With 11 bases clipped from V and 1 base from J, the junction kept 5 bases outside the gene matches. Germline lookup yields CDR1 MGHDK and CDR2 SYGVNS. The CDR3 sequence is 13 residues long.

This clonotype turned up a few times. The rearrangement links TRBV2 to TRBJ2-3; D uncertain. V lost 6 bases to trimming and J lost 2 bases, with 15 bases between them. Per the germline V gene, CDR1 is SNHLY and CDR2 is FYNNEI. The CDR3 is 15 residues long. The CDR3 reads CASRGSQPSTDTQYF. DNA of the CDR3: TGTGCCAGCAGAGGGTCTCAGCCTTCCACAGATACGCAGTATTTT.

J is TRBJ2-7 and V is TRBV20-1; 10 bases align to TRBD2. The CDR3 spans 13 residues. The V segment lost 6 bases and the J segment 4 bases; nucleotides outside the gene matches: 6. Germline-derived CDR1 and CDR2 are DFQATT and SNEGSKA (reference sequence). The CDR3 is CSATTLAGYEQYF. CDR3 nucleotides: TGCAGTGCAACCACACTAGCGGGGTACGAGCAGTACTTC.

V usage is TRBV4-1 and J usage is TRBJ2-2; 7 bases align to TRBD1. After removal of 0 bases from V and 3 bases from J, the junction contained 10 bases not matched to a gene. The CDR3 loop spans 18 amino acids. The V gene's germline CDR1 is MGHRA and CDR2 YSYEKL. The CDR3 DNA sequence: TGCGCCAGCAGCCAAGAGGTCCGACAGGGAACAGACACCGGGGAGCTGTTTTTT. Translating gives CASSQEVRQGTDTGELFF.

The sample holds many counts of this clonotype. The V call is TRBV6-2 or TRBV6-3, the J call TRBJ2-1; 8 bases map to TRBD2. This CDR3 region has 18 residues. The V segment lost 2 bases and the J segment 5 bases; nucleotides outside the gene matches: 14. Germline CDR1 MNHEY, CDR2 SVGEGT. This chain's CDR3 is CASSYGAGDDLWNNEQFF. The CDR3 bases are TGTGCCAGCAGTTACGGAGCGGGGGACGACCTTTGGAACAATGAGCAGTTCTTC.

V gene TRBV6-2 or TRBV6-3 combines with J gene TRBJ2-1; possible D gene TRBD2, 5 bases. Germline values: CDR1 MNHEY, CDR2 SVGEGT. The length of the CDR3 is 17 residues. Trimming cost V 2 bases and J 7 bases, with 21 bases left between them. The CDR3 loop reads CASSYRSAGPGANEQFF. As DNA, the CDR3 is TGTGCCAGCAGTTACAGATCGGCGGGCCCCGGCGCGAATGAGCAGTTCTTC.

This clonotype came up many times. Written as DNA, the CDR3 is TGTGCCAGCAGCCCGCGGAGCGGGAGACCGTACGAGCAGTACTTC. Translating gives CASSPRSGRPYEQYF. V gene TRBV27 combines with J gene TRBJ2-7, with TRBD2 matching over 8 bases. Per the germline V gene, CDR1 is MNHEY and CDR2 is SMNVEV (reference sequence). V lost 6 bases and J lost 4; bases outside the gene matches: 11. The CDR3 loop spans 15 amino acids.

Ten or more counts support this clonotype. The genes are TRBV7-2 and TRBJ2-7; weak D call: TRBD2 (5 bases). The germline gives CDR1 SGHTA, CDR2 FQGNSA. The CDR3 is 14 amino acids. V was shortened by 4 bases and J by 0 bases, with 10 bases between the two germline ends. CDR3 nucleotide sequence: TGTGCCAGCAGCTCTGAGGGCTTCTCCTACGAGCAGTACGTC. The encoded protein is CASSSEGFSYEQYV.

V usage is TRBV15 and J usage is TRBJ1-3; D is unresolved. Trimming cost V 4 bases and J 3 bases, with 7 bases left between them. From germline, CDR1 is LNHNV and CDR2 YYDKDF (reference sequence). CDR3 length: 13 amino acids. The DNA of the CDR3 is TGTGCCACCAGCATGGTAAATGGAAACACCATATATTTT. It is translated as CATSMVNGNTIYF. Full variable domain (missing parts from reference TRBV15 and TRBJ1-3): DAMVIQNPRYQVTQFGKPVTLSCSQTLNHNVMYWYQQKSSQAPKLLFHYYDKDFNNEADTPDNFQSRRPNTSFCFLDIRSPGLGDTAMYLCATSMVNGNTIYFGEGSWLTVV.

This rearrangement joins TRBV7-2 to TRBJ1-5, with unresolved D. The germline V gene encodes CDR1 SGHTA and CDR2 FQGNSA. This CDR3 region has 18 residues. V lost 2 bases, J lost 0 bases, and 17 bases lay in between. The CDR3 DNA sequence: TGTGCCAGCAGCTTATTCGGCCGGACGGGAGATAGCAATCAGCCCCAGCATTTT. Amino acids: CASSLFGRTGDSNQPQHF.

The V and J genes are TRBV5-1 and TRBJ2-7; D possibly corresponds to TRBD1 (5 bases). V lost 4 bases and J lost 5, with 13 bases in between. Germline CDR1 is SGHRS and CDR2 is YFSETQ. This CDR3 is 13 amino acids long. This CDR3 reads CASSRNQGNEQYF. In DNA, the CDR3 is TGCGCCAGCAGCCGAAACCAGGGCAACGAGCAGTACTTC. The full variable domain, in which reference TRBV5-1 and TRBJ2-7 provide the parts outside the CDR3, is KAGVTQTPRYLIKTRGQQVTLSCSPISGHRSVSWYQQTPGQGLQFLFEYFSETQRNKGNFPGRFSGRQFSNSRSEMNVSTLELGDSALYLCASSRNQGNEQYFGPGTRLTVT.

This clonotype has a handful of counts. This rearrangement joins TRBV29-1 to TRBJ2-5; possible D gene TRBD2, 6 bases. Germline V gives CDR1 SQVTM, CDR2 ANQGSEA. The V end lost 0 bases, the J end lost 13 bases, and 12 bases lay between the germline ends. The CDR3 is made up of 11 amino acids. CDR3 sequence reads: CSVEDRGWRYF. Here the CDR3 DNA reads TGCAGCGTTGAAGATCGGGGGTGGCGGTACTTC. Together with reference TRBV29-1 and TRBJ2-5, the CDR3 gives the full variable domain: SAVISQKPSRDICQRGTSLTIQCQVDSQVTMMFWYRQQPGQSLTLIATANQGSEATYESGFVIDKFPISRPNLTFSTLTVSNMSPEDSSIYLCSVEDRGWRYFGPGTRLLVL.

The chain employs TRBV20-1 and TRBJ2-7, with TRBD2 matching 10 bases. Germline V gene sequence: CDR1 DFQATT, CDR2 SNEGSKA (reference sequence). V shed 8 bases, J shed 2 bases, and the junction held 3 bases outside the gene matches. CDR3 length equals 12 residues. The CDR3 reads CSLSGRAYEQYF. The CDR3 DNA reads as TGCAGTTTAAGCGGGAGGGCCTACGAGCAGTACTTC.

This clonotype was detected many times. The chain employs TRBV7-6 and TRBJ2-1, with D possibly matching TRBD2 (6 bases). Trimming left V 1 base short and J 4 bases short, with 14 bases between. The CDR3 contains 16 residues. Germline loops: CDR1 SGHVS, CDR2 FNYEAQ. The CDR3: CASSLDPSARYNEQFF. In DNA, the CDR3 is TGTGCCAGCAGCTTAGATCCTAGCGCGCGGTACAATGAGCAGTTCTTC.

The rearrangement uses TRBV2 and TRBJ1-5; 7 bases match TRBD1. The CDR3 consists of 13 residues. The germline CDR1 and CDR2 sequences are SNHLY and FYNNEI. With V trimmed by 11 bases and J by 5 bases, 9 bases remained unmatched. Here the CDR3 reads CAANRGLDQPQHF. CDR3 nucleotides: TGTGCCGCCAACAGGGGACTGGATCAGCCCCAGCATTTT.

This clonotype was observed a few times. This chain connects TRBV4-1 to TRBJ2-7; D could derive from TRBD1 or TRBD2 (5 bases each). The CDR3 covers 13 residues. The V gene lost 0 bases and the J gene lost 4 bases, with 7 bases spanning the gap. In germline, CDR1 is MGHRA, CDR2 YSYEKL. CDR3 in amino acids: CASSQDGTYEQYF. CDR3 DNA sequence: TGCGCCAGCAGCCAAGATGGGACGTACGAGCAGTACTTC.

This clonotype was seen more than once but under ten times. CDR3 in amino acids: CASSLSTSFSGANVLTF. The CDR3 DNA reads TGTGCCAGCAGTTTATCGACTAGCTTCTCTGGGGCCAACGTCCTGACTTTC. The rearrangement joins TRBV28 to TRBJ2-6; 7 nucleotides match TRBD2. The CDR3 has 17 amino acids. Germline V gene sequence: CDR1 MDHEN, CDR2 SYDVKM. V dropped 1 base and J dropped 0; count of bases not matched to a gene: 3.

This clonotype was detected only a few times. J is TRBJ1-2 and V is TRBV28, with unresolved D. Trimming stripped 5 bases from V and 4 bases from J, with 14 bases between. The CDR3 is 14 residues long. Germline V gene sequence: CDR1 MDHEN, CDR2 SYDVKM. The CDR3: CASSQRTGVYGYTF. The CDR3 DNA reads TGTGCCAGCAGTCAAAGGACGGGAGTCTATGGCTACACCTTC.

The chain recombines TRBV3-1 with TRBJ1-1, with 10 positions matching TRBD1. Trimming at V came to 0 bases and at J to 4 bases, leaving 2 bases not matched to a gene. Germline CDR1 and CDR2: LGHDT and YNNKEL (reference sequence). The CDR3 runs to 15 residues. The CDR3 coding sequence is TGTGCCAGCAGCCAAGATGACAGGGGGCTCACTGAAGCTTTCTTT. Protein: CASSQDDRGLTEAFF.

This clonotype was seen ten or more times. This chain connects TRBV7-2 to TRBJ2-5; 7 nucleotides line up with TRBD2. The length of the CDR3 is 15 residues. V lost 4 bases, J lost 7 bases, and 12 bases stayed unmatched. Germline CDR1 and CDR2: SGHTA and FQGNSA. CDR3 coding DNA: TGTGCCAGCAGCTCAGACCTAAGCGGGAAAGGGACCCAGTACTTC. Translating gives CASSSDLSGKGTQYF.